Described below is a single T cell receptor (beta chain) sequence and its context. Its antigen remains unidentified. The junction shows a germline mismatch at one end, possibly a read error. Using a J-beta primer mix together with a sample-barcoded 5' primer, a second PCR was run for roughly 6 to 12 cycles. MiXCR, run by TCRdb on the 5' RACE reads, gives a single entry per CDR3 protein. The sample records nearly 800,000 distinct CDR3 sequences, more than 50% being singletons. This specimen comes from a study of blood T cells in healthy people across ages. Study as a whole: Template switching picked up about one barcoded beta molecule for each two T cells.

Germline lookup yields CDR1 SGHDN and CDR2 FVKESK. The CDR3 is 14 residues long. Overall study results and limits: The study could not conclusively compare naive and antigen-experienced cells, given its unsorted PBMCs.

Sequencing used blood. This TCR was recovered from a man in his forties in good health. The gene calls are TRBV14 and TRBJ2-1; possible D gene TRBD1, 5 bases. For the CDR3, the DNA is TGTGCCAGTAGCCAAGACAGCCTGGGGCATGAGCAGTTCTTC. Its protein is CASSQDSLGHEQFF.